This TCR beta chain was recovered during a study of T cell repertoires in cytomegalovirus infection. MiXCR was run by TCRdb on the reads, yielding one entry per CDR3 protein. The table shows about 89,000 distinct CDR3 sequences, with around 32% occurring only once. On this clonotype: Antigen unknown.

Sequencing was performed on CD8+ T cells from cultured PBMCs, taken from culture after CMV antigen stimulation. This receptor was taken from a human donor in good health (CMV status not recorded). Some clones in this sample may be carry-over from other donors' samples.

The CDR3 DNA is TGTGCCAGCAGCTTAGTCGGCACCCAAGAGACCCAGTACTTC. Its protein is CASSLVGTQETQYF. This sequence joins TRBV7-6 and TRBJ2-5; D not resolved. In germline, CDR1 is SGHVS, CDR2 FNYEAQ. V was clipped by 1 base and J by 1 base, with 7 bases between them. CDR3 length: 14 amino acids.